Listed below are T cell receptor beta chains from one sample, sequenced in a study of T cells in Graves' hyperthyroidism and ophthalmopathy. TCRdb redid the calling of the multiplex PCR reads with MiXCR, one entry per CDR3 protein. Of 500,000 to 600,000 distinct CDR3 sequences listed, 35% to 50% were seen once; the top ten hold 44%. The source material was peripheral blood or thyroid tissue (not recorded which). These receptors originate from an adult woman with Graves' disease, either hyperthyroidism or ophthalmopathy (not recorded which). CDR3s include the opening cysteine and the closing phenylalanine or tryptophan. A D gene is named only where the DNA matches it firmly. Clone size is not always given. Where it is, it says once, few, many or a class for expanded clones.

J gene,clone size,V gene,D gene,CDR3 protein,CDR3 DNA
TRBJ2-7,many,TRBV4-1,NA,CASSRGLDSSYEQYF,TGCGCCAGCAGCCGAGGCCTGGACAGCTCCTACGAGCAGTACTTC
TRBJ2-7,NA,TRBV5-1,TRBD2,CASSGTSAYEQYF,TGCGCCAGCAGTGGGACTAGCGCTTACGAGCAGTACTTC
TRBJ1-5,NA,TRBV20-1,TRBD1,CSVTGTGGSNQPQHF,TGCAGTGTTACCGGGACAGGGGGTAGCAATCAGCCCCAGCATTTT
TRBJ2-7,NA,TRBV7-2,NA,CASSINLGVEQYF,TGTGCCAGCAGTATAAATCTCGGGGTCGAGCAGTACTTC
TRBJ1-2,NA,TRBV29-1,NA,CSAVAGSANYGYTF,TGCAGCGCTGTGGCGGGATCGGCTAACTATGGCTACACCTTC
TRBJ2-5,NA,TRBV9,NA,CASSVGQGLNTGETQYF,TGTGCCAGCAGCGTAGGGCAGGGTCTCAACACCGGGGAGACCCAGTACTTC
TRBJ2-5,few,TRBV10-3,NA,CAISESRARNQETQYF,TGTGCCATCAGTGAGTCAAGGGCTAGGAACCAAGAGACCCAGTACTTC
TRBJ2-5,many,TRBV3-1,TRBD2,CASSQAGLAGKTQYF,TGTGCCAGCAGCCAAGCCGGACTAGCGGGGAAGACCCAGTACTTC
TRBJ1-1,NA,TRBV2,NA,CASRRQRTEAFF,TGTGCCAGCAGGAGACAGCGGACTGAAGCTTTCTTT
TRBJ2-5,many,TRBV14,NA,CASSQGAEETQYF,TGTGCCAGCAGCCAAGGGGCAGAAGAGACCCAGTACTTC
TRBJ2-5,NA,TRBV7-9,NA,CASSGDFGYQETQYF,TGTGCCAGCAGCGGGGATTTCGGGTACCAAGAGACCCAGTACTTC
TRBJ2-2,NA,TRBV24-1,NA,CATSWGHRANTGELFF,TGTGCCACCAGTTGGGGACACCGAGCGAACACCGGGGAGCTGTTTTTT
TRBJ1-1,many,TRBV7-3,NA,CASSLTPGTEAFF,TGTGCCAGCAGCTTAACACCTGGCACTGAAGCTTTCTTT
TRBJ2-5,NA,TRBV10-3,TRBD2,CAISPAGLAGPGTQYF,TGTGCCATCAGTCCTGCCGGACTAGCGGGCCCAGGGACCCAGTACTTC
TRBJ1-2,NA,TRBV29-1,NA,CSNARAGDGYTF,TGCAGCAACGCCAGGGCGGGGGATGGCTACACCTTC
TRBJ2-1,many,TRBV10-2,NA,CASSEIGGTYNEQFF,TGCGCCAGCAGTGAGATTGGCGGCACATACAATGAGCAGTTCTTC
TRBJ1-6,NA,TRBV29-1,TRBD1,CSVEGGTGGASDSPLHF,TGCAGCGTTGAAGGGGGAACAGGGGGCGCATCTGATTCACCCCTCCACTTT
TRBJ2-5,NA,TRBV6-5,NA,CASREGLTQYF,TGTGCCAGTCGCGAGGGGTTGACCCAGTACTTC
TRBJ2-5,many,TRBV29-1,TRBD1,CSTRQGIGDLQETQYF,TGCAGCACCCGACAGGGGATCGGCGACTTACAAGAGACCCAGTACTTC
TRBJ1-3,many,TRBV9,NA,CASSPDRLINSGNTIYF,TGTGCCAGCAGCCCTGACAGGCTTATCAATTCTGGAAACACCATATATTTT
TRBJ1-3,few,TRBV15,NA,CATSSEGMTGNTIYF,TGTGCCACCAGCAGCGAGGGTATGACTGGAAACACCATATATTTT
TRBJ1-2,NA,TRBV11-1,TRBD1,CASSSLSTGGADGYTF,TGTGCCAGCAGCTCTTTATCGACAGGGGGCGCGGATGGCTACACCTTC